This T cell receptor (beta chain) was retrieved from a study of tumor and adjacent non-tumor tissue in lung cancer. On the study more broadly: On average, productive TCRbeta reads reached about 4.4 million per sample. Study-wide findings and caveats: Normal lung showed higher cumulative top 100 clone frequency than tumor. Tumor tissue had significantly higher TCR diversity than normal lung.

On this clonotype itself: Its antigen is not identified.

A modified ARM-PCR protocol with three rounds of nested PCR amplified TCRbeta. TCRdb used MiXCR to reprocess the multiplex PCR reads, holding one entry per CDR3 protein. The repertoire holds approximately 90,000 distinct CDR3 sequences, approximately 65% seen once, with approximately 20% in the top ten. No cell sorting was done before RNA was extracted from the tissue. Germline V gene lookup returns CDR1 SGHAT and CDR2 FQNNGV. The CDR3 runs 15 residues. Trimming took 1 base from V and 14 from J, leaving 22 bases between them. This TCR came from a man between 60 and 75 years old with non-small cell lung cancer. The specimen sequenced was lung tumor tissue. The V gene is TRBV11-2, the J gene TRBJ2-3; D is uncertain. The CDR3 nucleotides read TGTGCCAGCAGCTTAGTCCATATTAACACAGATACGTGGTATTTT. The encoded protein is CASSLVHINTDTWYF.